What follows are 15 T cell receptor beta chains derived from one specimen sequenced in a study of cytomegalovirus exposure and HLA in healthy donors (dated by TCRdb to 2015 to 2018). The library was built by means of the immunoSEQ multiplex PCR assay. For the multiplex PCR, a mixture combining 60 forward primers for TCR Vbeta segments and 13 reverse primers for TCR Jbeta segments was used. Sourced from immuneACCESS, this table was stored by TCRdb with only in-frame sequences that have V and J called. A share of the clones is absent; for the studies checked, an unresolved V gene accounts for under half, and the remainder has no known explanation. The sample table contains 140,000 to 150,000 clones; only one count was recorded for approximately 70% of them. The ten largest clones represent 1.5% to 2% of the sample. The sequenced sample was PBMCs. These TCRs come from a young woman in good health and CMV-seronegative.

The V and J genes are TRBV18 and TRBJ1-1; weak D call: TRBD1 (5 bases). Trimming removed 3 bases at V and 7 bases at J, with 15 bases between. This CDR3 is built from 14 residues. Germline values: CDR1 KGHSH, CDR2 LQKENI. The CDR3 protein is CASSPPGGADEAFF. The DNA of the CDR3 is TGTGCCAGCTCACCCCCGGGAGGGGCGGATGAAGCTTTCTTT.

This clone was seen a few times. At the DNA level, this CDR3 is encoded by other sequences in the same sample as well. The rearrangement links TRBV2 to TRBJ1-2, with TRBD1 as a possible D gene (5 bases). The CDR3 is made up of 14 amino acids. V lost 2 bases, J lost 2 bases, and 9 bases lay in between. The germline V gene has CDR1 SNHLY and CDR2 FYNNEI. The CDR3 reads CASSERQGNYGYTF. The CDR3 nucleotides are TGTGCCAGCAGTGAAAGGCAGGGCAACTATGGCTACACCTTC. Combining the CDR3 with reference TRBV2 and TRBJ1-2 gives the whole variable domain EPEVTQTPSHQVTQMGQEVILRCVPISNHLYFYWYRQILGQKVEFLVSFYNNEISEKSEIFDDQFSVERPDGSNFTLKIRSTKLEDSAMYFCASSERQGNYGYTFGSGTRLTVV.

V usage is TRBV6-1 and J usage is TRBJ1-3; TRBD1 aligns across 7 bases. J was trimmed by 3 bases and V by 2 bases; bases with no gene match: 10. The germline V gene encodes CDR1 MNHNS and CDR2 SASEGT. The CDR3 loop spans 17 amino acids. The CDR3, as DNA: TGTGCCAGCAGTGAACAGATACAGGGGAGCGGTGGAAACACCATATATTTT. Its translation: CASSEQIQGSGGNTIYF.

The chain is built from TRBV10-3 and TRBJ2-1, with D hard to call. The V gene lost 0 bases and the J gene lost 6 bases, with 9 bases spanning the gap. The length of the CDR3 is 14 residues. Germline CDR1 reads ENHRY; CDR2 reads SYGVKD. CDR3 sequence: CAISESPTPNEQFF. The CDR3 bases are TGTGCCATCAGTGAGTCTCCTACTCCCAATGAGCAGTTCTTC.

The chain employs TRBV6-5 and TRBJ1-1, with TRBD1 as a possible D gene (5 bases). Germline V lookup: CDR1 MNHEY, CDR2 SVGAGI. There are 15 residues in the CDR3. Trimming pared 6 bases from V and 1 base from J, leaving 15 bases between. Here the CDR3 DNA reads TGTGCCAGCAGAAGGGACTGGGACGAGAACACTGAAGCTTTCTTT. Translating gives CASRRDWDENTEAFF.

This rearrangement joins TRBV6-5 to TRBJ2-3; D gene unclear. V gave up 4 bases and J gave up 1 base, with 12 bases separating them. Germline CDR1 reads MNHEY; CDR2 reads SVGAGI. This CDR3 is 15 amino acids long. CDR3 in amino acids: CASSSTPSGTDTQYF. The CDR3 region has the DNA TGTGCCAGCAGTTCGACACCCTCGGGCACAGATACGCAGTATTTT.

V and J are TRBV5-1 and TRBJ2-5; 7 positions agree with TRBD1. CDR3 length: 13 residues. Germline CDR1 is SGHRS and CDR2 is YFSETQ. The trim removed 4 bases at V and 3 bases at J, leaving 3 bases unmatched. The CDR3 DNA follows: TGCGCCAGCAGCCCGGGACAGAAAGAGACCCAGTACTTC. Its protein product is CASSPGQKETQYF.

The genes are TRBV28 and TRBJ2-1; no clear D gene. This CDR3 comprises 13 residues. Germline V gene sequence: CDR1 MDHEN, CDR2 SYDVKM. V shed 2 bases and J shed 7 bases, with 9 bases lying between them. CDR3 nucleotides: TGTGCCAGCAGTTTAAAAGTGAGTAATGAGCAGTTCTTC. Protein sequence: CASSLKVSNEQFF.

The chain couples TRBV5-1 to TRBJ2-5; 9 bases line up with TRBD2. CDR3 size: 17 residues. Germline CDR1 is SGHRS and CDR2 is YFSETQ. V shed 5 bases, J shed 5 bases, and the junction held 16 bases outside the gene matches. The CDR3, as DNA: TGCGCCAGCAGGGGGAATACGGCGGGAGGGCCGCGGGAGACCCAGTACTTC. Protein: CASRGNTAGGPRETQYF.

This clone turned up a few times. The chain is built from TRBV6-1 and TRBJ2-7; TRBD2 agrees at 8 bases. Germline values: CDR1 MNHNS, CDR2 SASEGT. This CDR3 comprises 15 residues. With 3 bases clipped from V and 0 bases from J, the junction kept 4 bases outside the gene matches. The CDR3 protein is CASSERGASSYEQYV. As DNA, the CDR3 is TGTGCCAGCAGTGAGCGGGGGGCTAGCTCCTACGAGCAGTACGTC.

This chain links TRBV28 with TRBJ1-5; D might be TRBD1 (6 bases). The V end was cut by 3 bases, the J end by 0 bases, with 12 bases between. The CDR3 covers 16 residues. The germline CDR1 and CDR2 sequences are MDHEN and SYDVKM. CDR3 bases: TGTGCCAGCAGTTTTGGGAACAGGGCTAGCAATCAGCCCCAGCATTTT. Its translation: CASSFGNRASNQPQHF.

This clone was recorded only once. The CDR3 sequence is CASSEVGKVQPQHF. CDR3 nucleotide sequence: TGTGCCAGCAGTGAAGTCGGGAAGGTACAGCCCCAGCATTTT. The chain is built from TRBV6-1 and TRBJ1-5; D not certain. The germline gives CDR1 MNHNS, CDR2 SASEGT. The length of the CDR3 is 14 residues. V was pared by 1 base and J by 7 bases, with 11 bases between.

The chain recombines TRBV7-3 with TRBJ1-3; D is unclear. With 5 bases removed from V and 2 bases from J, the gap between germline ends came to 13 bases. CDR3 length: 15 amino acids. The V gene's germline CDR1 is SGHTA and CDR2 FQGTGA. In DNA form, the CDR3 reads TGTGCCAGCAGCCTTTCGGGAGCTCCTGGAAACACCATATATTTT. This gives the protein CASSLSGAPGNTIYF. Using reference TRBV7-3 and TRBJ1-3 for the parts outside the CDR3, the full variable domain is GAGVSQTPSNKVTEKGKYVELRCDPISGHTALYWYRQSLGQGPEFLIYFQGTGAADDSGLPNDRFFAVRPEGSVSTLKIQRTERGDSAVYLCASSLSGAPGNTIYFGEGSWLTVV.

J is TRBJ2-1 and V is TRBV9; 8 bases map to TRBD2. Germline-derived CDR1 and CDR2 are SGDLS and YYNGEE. Losses at the gene ends were 0 bases for V and 6 bases for J; bases not matched to a gene: 8. The CDR3 consists of 16 residues. In nucleotides, the CDR3 is TGTGCCAGCAGCGTAGCTACGGCGGGGGGATTCAATGAGCAGTTCTTC. The encoded protein is CASSVATAGGFNEQFF.

The chain combines TRBV7-8 with TRBJ1-5; 8 positions match TRBD1. Per germline, CDR1 SGHVS and CDR2 FQNEAQ. The CDR3 runs to 16 residues. Germline trimming cut 1 base from V and 7 bases from J; bases unmatched to any gene: 9. The DNA for the CDR3 is TGTGCCAGCAGCTTAGAGGCAGGGGGCTCGGGGCAGCCCCAGCATTTT. As protein: CASSLEAGGSGQPQHF.